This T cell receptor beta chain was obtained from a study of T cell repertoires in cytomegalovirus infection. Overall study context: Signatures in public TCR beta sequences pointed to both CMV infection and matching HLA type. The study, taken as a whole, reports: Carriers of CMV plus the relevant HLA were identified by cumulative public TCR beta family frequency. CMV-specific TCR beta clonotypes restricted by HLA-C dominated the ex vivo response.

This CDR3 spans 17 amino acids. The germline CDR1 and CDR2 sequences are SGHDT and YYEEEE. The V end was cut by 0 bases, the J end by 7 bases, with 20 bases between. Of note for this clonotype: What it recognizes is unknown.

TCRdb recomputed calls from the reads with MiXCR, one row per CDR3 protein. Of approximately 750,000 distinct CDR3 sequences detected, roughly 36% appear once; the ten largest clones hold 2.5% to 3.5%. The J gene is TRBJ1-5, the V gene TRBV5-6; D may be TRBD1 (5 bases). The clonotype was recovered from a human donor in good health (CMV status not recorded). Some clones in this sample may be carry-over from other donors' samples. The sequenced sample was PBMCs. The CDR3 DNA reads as TGTGCCAGCAGCTTGGGGAGTATGGGACCGCATTCACAGCCCCAGCATTTT. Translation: CASSLGSMGPHSQPQHF.